This T cell receptor (beta chain) was sequenced in a study of post-analysis software for immune sequencing data. Study-wide context: Secondary progressive, relapsing-remitting and progressive-relapsing multiple sclerosis were among the included disease courses. Whole-study findings and limits: The five TRBV segments detected at higher frequency in patients than in controls included TRBV5-6, TRBV5-1 and TRBV20-1. The study found significantly lower normalized Chao1 diversity in multiple sclerosis patients than in controls. Samples made in the same batch grouped tightly together by F measure.

In regard to this clonotype: The antigen is unknown.

Germline CDR1 is MGHRA and CDR2 is YSYEKL. The CDR3 is 13 residues long. V shed 0 bases and J shed 4 bases, with 7 bases lying between them. Presence of unique molecular identifiers characterized the TCR beta cDNA libraries. TCRdb itself ran the PCR reads through MiXCR, one entry per CDR3 protein. The sample has roughly 620,000 distinct CDR3 sequences, 44% seen once. The sample consisted of blood. The rearrangement joins TRBV4-1 to TRBJ2-7; D is uncertain. The origin of this receptor is a girl between 10 and 17 years old with multiple sclerosis. The CDR3 loop reads CASSQEGWYEQYF. CDR3 DNA sequence: TGCGCCAGCAGCCAAGAAGGTTGGTACGAGCAGTACTTC.